Listed here are 22 T cell receptor beta chains from one sample, sequenced in a study of control samples from healthy donors and cancer patients. Profiling relied on immunoSEQ multiplex PCR, and the TCRdb table lists in-frame clones only, not all of them. This table has approximately 120,000 clones, more than 85% appearing once. The sample taken for sequencing was blood. These TCRs come from a man between 18 and 29 years old in good health.

The rearrangement uses TRBV27 and TRBJ1-5, with D unclear. The CDR3 has 13 amino acids. Germline V CDR1 and CDR2: MNHEY, SMNVEV (reference sequence). V lost 3 bases and J lost 4, with 7 bases in between. CDR3 residues: CASSLLGNQPQHF. CDR3 DNA sequence: TGTGCCAGCAGTTTGCTCGGAAATCAGCCCCAGCATTTT.

The V call is TRBV7-7, the J call TRBJ2-5; a weak D match, TRBD2 (5 bases). The length of the CDR3 is 15 residues. Trimming left V 5 bases short and J 1 base short, with 14 bases between. CDR1 SSHAT and CDR2 FNYEAQ come from the germline V gene (reference sequence). CDR3 in amino acids: CASSPLPGIQETQYF. The CDR3 nucleotides read TGTGCCAGCAGCCCTCTTCCCGGGATCCAAGAGACCCAGTACTTC.

Only a few counts were recorded for this clone. The V gene is TRBV20-1, the J gene TRBJ1-5; D might be TRBD1 (6 bases). CDR1 and CDR2 from the germline V gene are DFQATT and SNEGSKA (reference sequence). The CDR3 runs 12 residues. Trimming shortened V by 3 bases and J by 6 bases, and 9 bases separated the two germline ends. This CDR3 is CSASQGRQPQHF. DNA of the CDR3: TGCAGTGCTAGTCAGGGGCGTCAGCCCCAGCATTTT.

The chain joins TRBV2 to TRBJ2-7; D remains ambiguous. The CDR3 length is 14 residues. Germline V gives CDR1 SNHLY, CDR2 FYNNEI. Between the trimmed V and J ends, which lost 6 bases and 4 bases, there was a span of 16 bases. CDR3 nucleotide sequence: TGTGCCAGCAGCCCTCAACCTTCTACTTACGAGCAGTACTTC. This encodes CASSPQPSTYEQYF.

The V call is TRBV18, the J call TRBJ2-1; the D gene could be TRBD1 or TRBD2 (5 bases each). Germline lookup yields CDR1 KGHSH and CDR2 LQKENI. The V and J ends lost 5 bases and 5 bases respectively, with 13 bases between them. CDR3 length: 14 residues. CDR3 protein: CASSDGTNDNEQFF. Here the CDR3 DNA reads TGTGCCAGCTCAGACGGGACCAATGACAATGAGCAGTTCTTC.

This chain links TRBV6-5 with TRBJ2-2; D is uncertain. Trimming took off 8 bases at V and 5 bases at J, with 12 bases between the two ends. CDR3 length: 13 residues. The germline CDR1 and CDR2 sequences are MNHEY and SVGAGI. The CDR3 reads CASDWWGTGELFF. The CDR3 coding sequence is TGTGCCAGCGACTGGTGGGGAACCGGGGAGCTGTTTTTT.

The V call is TRBV19, the J call TRBJ1-1; D remains unclear. V lost 6 bases and J lost 11, with 25 bases in between. Germline V CDR1 and CDR2: LNHDA, SQIVND (reference sequence). The CDR3 runs to 15 residues. CDR3 amino acids: CASSSHFEVGSRAFF. The CDR3 DNA reads as TGTGCCAGTAGCAGCCATTTCGAGGTGGGGAGTAGGGCTTTCTTT.

V usage is TRBV6-4 and J usage is TRBJ1-1; D might be TRBD1 (5 bases). In germline, CDR1 is MRHNA, CDR2 SNTAGT. There are 15 residues in the CDR3. V was pared by 4 bases and J by 6 bases, with 18 bases between. CDR3 region: CASSGSTGPGAEAFF. DNA of the CDR3: TGTGCCAGCAGTGGTTCGACCGGCCCGGGGGCTGAAGCTTTCTTT.

The rearrangement joins TRBV6-1 to TRBJ1-3; D uncertain. V lost 2 bases, J lost 8 bases, and 13 bases lay in between. Per the germline V gene, CDR1 is MNHNS and CDR2 is SASEGT. The length of the CDR3 is 14 residues. The CDR3 protein is CASSEMRPQDTIYF. DNA of the CDR3: TGTGCCAGCAGTGAAATGAGGCCTCAAGACACCATATATTTT.

V gene TRBV30 combines with J gene TRBJ2-3; 10 bases fit TRBD2. The germline gives CDR1 GTSNPN, CDR2 SVGIG (reference sequence). This CDR3 contains 14 residues. V shed 1 base, J shed 6 bases, and the junction held 4 bases outside the gene matches. CDR3 in amino acids: CAWSGGSGGDTQYF. Written as DNA, the CDR3 is TGTGCCTGGAGTGGAGGTAGCGGGGGGGATACGCAGTATTTT.

The V gene is TRBV9, the J gene TRBJ1-3; TRBD1 matches at 7 bases. Germline values: CDR1 SGDLS, CDR2 YYNGEE. V lost 2 bases to trimming and J lost 2 bases; unmatched junction nucleotides: 7. The CDR3 totals 16 residues. CDR3 nucleotide sequence: TGTGCCAGCAGCGTTGCACCCGACAGGGCTGGAAACACCATATATTTT. It translates to CASSVAPDRAGNTIYF.

The genes are TRBV30 and TRBJ2-3; D remains ambiguous. V was shortened by 0 bases and J by 0 bases, with 1 base between the two germline ends. The CDR3 has 12 residues. Germline assignment: CDR1 GTSNPN and CDR2 SVGIG (reference sequence). The CDR3 loop reads CAWSVSTDTQYF. CDR3 bases: TGTGCCTGGAGTGTGAGCACAGATACGCAGTATTTT.

The chain links TRBV3-1 (or the pseudogene TRBV3-2) to TRBJ2-7; 11 positions match TRBD1. Germline CDR1 and CDR2: LGHDT and YNNKEL (reference sequence). V lost 6 bases to trimming and J lost 3 bases; unmatched junction nucleotides: 4. The CDR3 consists of 14 residues. The CDR3 region is CASRRGTGGYEQYF. In DNA form, the CDR3 reads TGTGCCAGCAGACGGGGGACAGGGGGCTACGAGCAGTACTTC.

The chain links TRBV14 to TRBJ1-1, with D perhaps TRBD1 (5 bases). Trimming stripped 6 bases from V and 0 bases from J, with 17 bases between. Per germline, CDR1 SGHDN and CDR2 FVKESK. The CDR3 loop spans 16 amino acids. The CDR3 DNA reads as TGTGCCAGCAGTCCCGGGACTGCTACTATGAACACTGAAGCTTTCTTT. Encoded protein: CASSPGTATMNTEAFF.

The chain has TRBV7-9 and TRBJ1-1; no firm D call. The length of the CDR3 is 14 residues. V was cut by 5 bases and J by 5 bases, with 15 bases left in between. Per germline, CDR1 SEHNR and CDR2 FQNEAQ (reference sequence). As DNA, the CDR3 is TGTGCCAGCAGCCCTCCTCAGCGAATGACTGAAGCTTTCTTT. It specifies CASSPPQRMTEAFF.

This chain joins TRBV7-9 and TRBJ2-2; no clear D. This CDR3 comprises 12 residues. Deletions cut 7 bases from V and 1 base from J, with 4 bases between. Germline V CDR1 and CDR2: SEHNR, FQNEAQ (reference sequence). CDR3 DNA: TGTGCCAGCACTATGAACACCGGGGAGCTGTTTTTT. Residues: CASTMNTGELFF. Drawing the rest from reference TRBV7-9 and TRBJ2-2, the complete variable domain is DTGVSQNPRHKITKRGQNVTFRCDPISEHNRLYWYRQTLGQGPEFLTYFQNEAQLEKSRLLSDRFSAERPKGSFSTLEIQRTEQGDSAMYLCASTMNTGELFFGEGSRLTVL.

The V gene is TRBV5-8, the J gene TRBJ1-3; 9 nucleotides agree with TRBD1. CDR1 and CDR2 (germline): SGHTS, YDEGEE. Losses at the gene ends were 0 bases for V and 2 bases for J; bases not matched to a gene: 0. CDR3 size: 15 residues. CDR3 DNA: TGTGCCAGCAGCTTGGACAGGGGGCCTGGAAACACCATATATTTT. As protein: CASSLDRGPGNTIYF. Filled out from reference TRBV5-8 and TRBJ1-3, the complete variable domain reads EAGVTQSPTHLIKTRGQQATLRCSPISGHTSVYWYQQALGLGLQFLLWYDEGEERNRGNFPPRFSGRQFPNYSSELNVNALELEDSALYLCASSLDRGPGNTIYFGEGSWLTVV.

The rearrangement uses TRBV6-5 and TRBJ1-2; the D gene is possibly TRBD1 (6 bases). V dropped 8 bases and J dropped 8 bases, with 21 bases sitting between them. CDR3 length equals 14 residues. CDR1 is MNHEY and CDR2 is SVGAGI in the germline V gene. The CDR3 DNA reads as TGTGCCAGCTCCCCGAAGGAACAGGGAAAAGGCTACACCTTC. This translates into CASSPKEQGKGYTF.

The genes are TRBV2 and TRBJ2-7, with D unresolved. CDR1 and CDR2 (germline): SNHLY, FYNNEI. This CDR3 is built from 12 residues. V lost 6 bases to trimming and J lost 4 bases, with 10 bases between them. DNA for the CDR3: TGTGCCAGCAGGCCCCTAGGTTACGAGCAGTACTTC. Its protein product is CASRPLGYEQYF. Full variable domain (remainder filled in from reference TRBV2 and TRBJ2-7): EPEVTQTPSHQVTQMGQEVILRCVPISNHLYFYWYRQILGQKVEFLVSFYNNEISEKSEIFDDQFSVERPDGSNFTLKIRSTKLEDSAMYFCASRPLGYEQYFGPGTRLTVT.

V and J are TRBV25-1 and TRBJ1-2; D perhaps matches TRBD1 (6 bases). Germline V gene data show CDR1 as MGHDK and CDR2 as SYGVNS. CDR3 size: 15 residues. V lost 0 bases and J lost 3, with 11 bases in between. CDR3: CASSEYGGGYYGYTF. DNA for the CDR3: TGTGCCAGCAGTGAATATGGAGGGGGATACTATGGCTACACCTTC.

This clone was observed once. The chain carries TRBV5-1 and TRBJ1-1; D unresolved. V was clipped by 7 bases and J by 0 bases, with 13 bases between them. The CDR3 runs to 14 residues. Germline CDR1 SGHRS, CDR2 YFSETQ. The CDR3 DNA reads as TGCGCCAGCTGCCGGGAGGGAATGAACACTGAAGCTTTCTTT. It codes for CASCREGMNTEAFF.

The rearrangement joins TRBV27 to TRBJ2-5; 7 nucleotides line up with TRBD1. Germline V gene data show CDR1 as MNHEY and CDR2 as SMNVEV (reference sequence). The CDR3 totals 14 residues. The V segment lost 4 bases and the J segment 2 bases; nucleotides outside the gene matches: 4. Written as DNA, the CDR3 is TGTGCCAGCAGTTGGGGCAGGGGGCAAGAGACCCAGTACTTC. Its protein product is CASSWGRGQETQYF.